This T cell receptor (beta chain) appears in the sequencing data of a study of CD8 T cells in Susac syndrome. About 0.45 to 1 ug RNA was reverse transcribed with random hexamers. TCRdb fed the immunoSEQ multiplex PCR reads into MiXCR, producing one record per CDR3 protein. Of some 240,000 distinct CDR3 sequences listed, about 96% were seen once; the top ten hold around 0.093%. The V gene's germline CDR1 is WSHSY and CDR2 SAAADI. Losses at the gene ends were 4 bases for V and 2 bases for J; bases not matched to a gene: 5. This CDR3 contains 14 residues. This TCR was sampled from a human donor with Susac syndrome. The sample taken for sequencing was CD4+ T cells from PBMCs. The chain recombines TRBV10-2 with TRBJ2-7, with TRBD2 matching 7 bases. CDR3 nucleotide sequence: TGCGCCAGCAGTGGAGGCGGGGGACCCTACGAGCAGTACTTC. Residues: CASSGGGGPYEQYF.